This is a list of T cell receptor beta chains from one sample in a study of OX40 agonist ivuxolimab in advanced cancers. The repertoire was sequenced with immunoSEQ multiplex PCR; TCRdb's copy has only in-frame clones and lacks some. This table has around 15,000 clones, roughly 78% appearing once. The material was CD4+ or CD8+ T cells sorted from blood, obtained in a trial of the OX40 agonist ivuxolimab. These receptors were obtained from an adult with an advanced solid tumor such as melanoma, head and neck, liver or kidney cancer. The CDR3 runs from the conserved cysteine through the conserved F or W. Each record gives: V gene, CDR3 length, J gene, CDR3 protein.

TRBV6-1	18	TRBJ1-1	CASSGGTGSVVLDTEAFF
TRBV19	20	TRBJ2-1	CASSRDSGGPIPSSYNEQFF
TRBV6-4	14	TRBJ2-2	CASSGSLDTGELFF
TRBV6-1	16	TRBJ2-3	CASSENLGTDADTQYF
TRBV4-1	16	TRBJ2-1	CASSPSNLAGDNEQFF
TRBV6-4	13	TRBJ1-5	CASSLGEGQPQHF
TRBV4-1	15	TRBJ1-4	CASSQGQGINEKLFF
TRBV5-1	16	TRBJ2-5	CASSFPGGLAGETQYF
TRBV27	15	TRBJ1-4	CASSLYGGVDEKLFF
TRBV4-1	11	TRBJ2-2	CASSRPGELFF
TRBV28	15	TRBJ1-1	CASSLSTRGNTEAFF
TRBV28	18	TRBJ1-1	CASRRQGEFIPTGTEAFF
TRBV6-1	15	TRBJ2-7	CASLIRQVGSYEQYF
TRBV27	14	TRBJ1-2	CASKGTGFTEGYTF
TRBV19	14	TRBJ1-1	CASSMQGLNTEAFF
TRBV27	12	TRBJ2-1	CASRPTYNEQFF
TRBV2	11	TRBJ2-7	CATWSRSEQYF
TRBV7-9	12	TRBJ1-1	CASSKGVTEAFF
TRBV5-1	19	TRBJ2-2	CASSLTGTGLYLNTGELFF
TRBV15	14	TRBJ2-1	CATRGTSGYNEQFF
TRBV30	12	TRBJ1-1	CAWGGDGAEAFF
TRBV11-2	15	TRBJ2-1	CASSSGDSMGDEQFF
TRBV7-9	12	TRBJ2-1	CASSLAANEQFF
TRBV7-3	14	TRBJ1-1	CASSIRARGTEAFF
TRBV2	14	TRBJ1-1	CASSAGGASTEAFF
TRBV27	12	TRBJ1-4	CASSSQGQKLFF
TRBV9	15	TRBJ2-1	CASSVERGGNNEQFF
TRBV7-8	12	TRBJ1-2	CASSLDNYGYTF
TRBV2	18	TRBJ2-3	CASSKSSGGASSTDTQYF